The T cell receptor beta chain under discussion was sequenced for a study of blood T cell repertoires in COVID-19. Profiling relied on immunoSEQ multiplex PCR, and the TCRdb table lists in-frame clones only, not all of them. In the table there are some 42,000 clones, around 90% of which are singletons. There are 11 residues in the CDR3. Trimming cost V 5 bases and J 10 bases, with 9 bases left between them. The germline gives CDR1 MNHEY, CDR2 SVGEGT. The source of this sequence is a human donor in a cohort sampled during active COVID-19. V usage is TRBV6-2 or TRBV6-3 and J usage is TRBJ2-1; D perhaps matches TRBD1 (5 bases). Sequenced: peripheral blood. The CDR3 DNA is TGTGCCAGCAGTGACAACAGGGAGCAGTTCTTC. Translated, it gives CASSDNREQFF.